This TCR beta chain was captured by sequencing in a study of blood T cell repertoires in COVID-19. This table comes from immunoSEQ multiplex PCR, and its TCRdb copy is limited to in-frame clones, with some not included. This sample has around 100,000 clones, with approximately 84% found just once. The V gene lost 3 bases and the J gene lost 6 bases, with 17 bases spanning the gap. CDR1 and CDR2 from the germline V gene are DFQATT and SNEGSKA (reference sequence). This CDR3 region has 14 residues. The J gene is TRBJ1-1, the V gene TRBV20-1; D gene uncertain. The source material was peripheral blood. The clonotype was recovered from a man aged 55 to 69 with acute or convalescent COVID-19. The CDR3 DNA sequence: TGCAGTGCTAGTAAAGGACTTAACGGGGCTGAAGCTTTCTTT. Protein product: CSASKGLNGAEAFF.